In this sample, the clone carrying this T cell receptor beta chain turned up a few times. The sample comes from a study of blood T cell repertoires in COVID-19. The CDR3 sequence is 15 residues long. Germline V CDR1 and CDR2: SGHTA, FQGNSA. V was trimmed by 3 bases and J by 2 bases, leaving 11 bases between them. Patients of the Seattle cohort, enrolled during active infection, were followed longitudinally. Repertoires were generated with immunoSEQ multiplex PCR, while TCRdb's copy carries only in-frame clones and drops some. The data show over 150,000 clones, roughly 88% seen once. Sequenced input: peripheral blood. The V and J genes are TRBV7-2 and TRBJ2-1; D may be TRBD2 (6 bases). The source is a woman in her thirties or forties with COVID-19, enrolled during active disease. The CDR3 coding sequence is TGTGCCAGCAGCTTGGGACTGAACGCCTACAATGAGCAGTTCTTC. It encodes CASSLGLNAYNEQFF.